This entry lists 21 T cell receptor beta chains sequenced from one sample in a study of PD-1 blockade in classical Hodgkin lymphoma. All the patients suffered relapse after autologous stem cell transplantation, and brentuximab vedotin exposure differed. Repertoires were generated with immunoSEQ multiplex PCR, while TCRdb's copy carries only in-frame clones and drops some. The table has fewer than 50,000 clones, approximately 86% seen once. Material: peripheral blood mononuclear cells (PBMCs), obtained before the second cycle of nivolumab. Source of these receptors: a human donor with classical Hodgkin lymphoma.

This clone was counted only a few times. The genes are TRBV5-1 and TRBJ2-2, with TRBD2 matching over 15 bases. Germline CDR1 and CDR2: SGHRS and YFSETQ. CDR3 length: 16 amino acids. With V trimmed by 2 bases and J by 5 bases, 1 base remained unmatched. CDR3 loop: CASSFGLAGGTGELFF. The CDR3 bases are TGCGCCAGCAGCTTCGGACTAGCGGGAGGGACCGGGGAGCTGTTTTTT.

This clone was detected once. The chain couples TRBV5-1 to TRBJ2-1, with D perhaps TRBD2 (5 bases). In germline, CDR1 is SGHRS, CDR2 YFSETQ. The CDR3 runs 14 residues. V lost 5 bases and J lost 5, with 14 bases in between. The CDR3 DNA follows: TGCGCCAGCAGGGGATATGAAGCGGACAATGAGCAGTTCTTC. This codes for CASRGYEADNEQFF.

The CDR3 spells CASSERGAWQPQHF. CDR3 nucleotide sequence: TGTGCCAGCAGTGAACGGGGGGCCTGGCAGCCCCAGCATTTT. This chain connects TRBV2 to TRBJ1-5; the D gene is possibly TRBD1 (6 bases). V was cut by 2 bases and J by 7 bases, with 12 bases left in between. The CDR3 has 14 amino acids. Germline CDR1 and CDR2: SNHLY and FYNNEI.

The CDR3 nucleotides read TGTGCCAGCAGCTTGGCGATTGGGCTAGGCTCAAACAATGAGCAGTTCTTC. Protein sequence: CASSLAIGLGSNNEQFF. The chain has TRBV7-8 and TRBJ2-1; D call uncertain. The V gene's germline CDR1 is SGHVS and CDR2 FQNEAQ. This CDR3 is built from 17 residues. V was clipped by 3 bases and J by 5 bases, with 20 bases between them.

This chain links TRBV10-1 with TRBJ1-5, with 10 bases identical to TRBD1. The germline V gene encodes CDR1 WNHNN and CDR2 SYGVQD (reference sequence). The CDR3 is made up of 13 amino acids. After removal of 11 bases from V and 5 bases from J, the junction contained 6 bases not matched to a gene. CDR3 DNA: TGCGCCGGGACAGGGGAGGGGGATCAGCCCCAGCATTTT. Amino acid sequence: CAGTGEGDQPQHF.

This sequence joins TRBV5-1 and TRBJ2-1; 9 bases map to TRBD2. With V trimmed by 4 bases and J by 9 bases, 14 bases remained unmatched. The CDR3 sequence is 16 residues long. The germline V gene encodes CDR1 SGHRS and CDR2 YFSETQ. The CDR3 spells CASSTGGGRGFPEQFF. The CDR3, as DNA: TGCGCCAGCAGCACGGGAGGCGGGAGGGGATTCCCTGAGCAGTTCTTC. The whole variable domain, filled in from reference TRBV5-1 and TRBJ2-1, reads KAGVTQTPRYLIKTRGQQVTLSCSPISGHRSVSWYQQTPGQGLQFLFEYFSETQRNKGNFPGRFSGRQFSNSRSEMNVSTLELGDSALYLCASSTGGGRGFPEQFFGPGTRLTVL.

This sequence joins TRBV4-2 and TRBJ1-4; possibly TRBD1 for D (5 bases). V was trimmed by 0 bases and J by 7 bases, leaving 15 bases between them. Germline CDR1 reads LGHNA; CDR2 reads YNFKEQ. This CDR3 is built from 16 residues. In nucleotides, the CDR3 is TGTGCCAGCAGCCAAGATCCAGGGCGAAGGAGTGAAAAACTGTTTTTT. This translates into CASSQDPGRRSEKLFF.

This sequence joins TRBV7-2 and TRBJ1-2; D perhaps matches TRBD1 (5 bases). V lost 5 bases, J lost 5 bases, and 18 bases lay in between. Germline CDR1 and CDR2: SGHTA and FQGNSA. The CDR3 covers 15 residues. The CDR3 reads CASSVRDSSIYGYTF. The CDR3 nucleotides read TGTGCCAGCAGCGTCCGAGACAGCTCAATATATGGCTACACCTTC.

This chain links TRBV19 with TRBJ1-2; D unresolved. The V gene's germline CDR1 is LNHDA and CDR2 SQIVND (reference sequence). This CDR3 is 13 amino acids long. Between the trimmed V and J ends, which lost 4 bases and 5 bases, there was a span of 11 bases. The DNA for the CDR3 is TGTGCCAGTAGTAGTGACGGCACTTATGGCTACACCTTC. Translation: CASSSDGTYGYTF.

V usage is TRBV7-3 and J usage is TRBJ2-6; maybe TRBD1 (6 bases). The CDR3 covers 17 residues. The germline V gene has CDR1 SGHTA and CDR2 FQGTGA. Deletions cut 4 bases from V and 0 bases from J, with 13 bases between. CDR3 protein: CASSSGTGYSGANVLTF. The CDR3 coding sequence is TGTGCCAGCAGCTCAGGCACAGGGTACTCTGGGGCCAACGTCCTGACTTTC.

This clone came up once. This chain links TRBV5-1 with TRBJ2-7; 9 nucleotides match TRBD1. CDR1 is SGHRS and CDR2 is YFSETQ in the germline V gene. V shed 4 bases, J shed 7 bases, and the junction held 6 bases outside the gene matches. This CDR3 region has 13 residues. CDR3 bases: TGCGCCAGCAGCGTCGGACAGGGGTGGGAGCAGTACTTC. Translation gives CASSVGQGWEQYF.

The rearrangement joins TRBV7-6 to TRBJ1-1; tentatively, D is TRBD1 (6 bases). This CDR3 comprises 18 residues. V lost 5 bases to trimming and J lost 0 bases, with 22 bases between them. Looked up from germline, CDR1 is SGHVS and CDR2 is FNYEAQ. CDR3 residues: CASSPSSRGRPMNTEAFF. CDR3 DNA: TGTGCCAGCAGCCCCAGCAGCAGGGGCAGGCCGATGAACACTGAAGCTTTCTTT.

The count of this clone is one. This rearrangement joins TRBV27 to TRBJ2-7; 12 bases fit TRBD2. The CDR3 sequence is 13 residues long. The trim removed 6 bases at V and 9 bases at J, leaving 6 bases unmatched. The germline V gene has CDR1 MNHEY and CDR2 SMNVEV (reference sequence). The CDR3 sequence is CASSRLAGESQYF. In nucleotides, the CDR3 is TGTGCCAGCAGCCGACTAGCGGGAGAGTCGCAGTACTTC.

The V gene is TRBV5-1, the J gene TRBJ2-7; 9 bases agree with TRBD1. The V segment lost 4 bases and the J segment 9 bases; nucleotides outside the gene matches: 5. The CDR3 extends over 12 amino acids. Looked up from germline, CDR1 is SGHRS and CDR2 is YFSETQ. This chain's CDR3 is CASSLTGGRQYF. Written as DNA, the CDR3 is TGCGCCAGCAGCCTCACAGGGGGCCGGCAGTACTTC.

The rearrangement uses TRBV19 and TRBJ1-2; 10 bases line up with TRBD1. V shed 7 bases, J shed 6 bases, and the junction held 14 bases outside the gene matches. Germline-derived CDR1 and CDR2 are LNHDA and SQIVND (reference sequence). CDR3 length: 16 residues. Here the CDR3 DNA reads TGTGCCAGTACAGGAGGACAGGGGGTACCTTTACATGGCTACACCTTC. It translates to CASTGGQGVPLHGYTF.

In this sample, this clone turned up once. The chain is built from TRBV28 and TRBJ1-2, with a possible D match to TRBD1 (6 bases). The germline V gene encodes CDR1 MDHEN and CDR2 SYDVKM. The CDR3 totals 15 residues. V was trimmed by 5 bases and J by 4 bases, leaving 17 bases between them. The CDR3 protein is CASSMPGAQGYGYTF. The CDR3 DNA is TGTGCCAGCAGTATGCCAGGGGCCCAGGGCTATGGCTACACCTTC.

The chain links TRBV6-5 to TRBJ2-7, with TRBD1 matching 8 bases. The CDR3 length is 14 residues. V trimming: 6 bases; J trimming: 3 bases; junction bases outside the gene matches: 7. Looked up from germline, CDR1 is MNHEY and CDR2 is SVGAGI. The CDR3 nucleotides are TGTGCCAGCAGCCCGACAGGGGCCATCTACGAGCAGTACTTC. It is translated as CASSPTGAIYEQYF.

The V and J genes are TRBV10-3 and TRBJ2-7; perhaps TRBD2 as D (5 bases). V lost 2 bases and J 0 bases, leaving 5 bases between the germline ends. Germline V CDR1 and CDR2: ENHRY, SYGVKD. This CDR3 contains 13 residues. CDR3 nucleotides: TGTGCCATCAGTGAGGACTACTCCTACGAGCAGTACTTC. Translating it yields CAISEDYSYEQYF.

The chain links TRBV5-6 to TRBJ2-1, with D possibly TRBD2 on 6 matching bases. CDR3 length equals 18 residues. Trimming shortened V by 2 bases and J by 6 bases, and 24 bases separated the two germline ends. Looked up from germline, CDR1 is SGHDT and CDR2 is YYEEEE. The CDR3 loop reads CASSFVPGLPTGLNEQFF. CDR3 nucleotides: TGTGCCAGCAGCTTTGTTCCGGGACTCCCAACGGGGCTCAATGAGCAGTTCTTC.

The chain recombines TRBV11-2 with TRBJ1-6; D is unresolved. The CDR3 spans 13 residues. Per germline, CDR1 SGHAT and CDR2 FQNNGV. Trimming left V 1 base short and J 7 bases short, with 5 bases between. As DNA, the CDR3 is TGTGCCAGCAGCTTAGTGGTCAATTCACCCCTCCACTTT. The encoded protein is CASSLVVNSPLHF.

DNA for the CDR3: TGTGCCAGCCTCGGACAGGGGGACACCGGGGAGCTGTTTTTT. Protein sequence: CASLGQGDTGELFF. This chain links TRBV9 with TRBJ2-2, with 10 bases aligning to TRBD1. Looked up from germline, CDR1 is SGDLS and CDR2 is YYNGEE. The CDR3 is 14 amino acids. The V and J ends lost 7 bases and 3 bases, in that order; junction bases with no gene match: 3. Combining the CDR3 with reference TRBV9 and TRBJ2-2 gives the whole variable domain DSGVTQTPKHLITATGQRVTLRCSPRSGDLSVYWYQQSLDQGLQFLIQYYNGEERAKGNILERFSAQQFPDLHSELNLSSLELGDSALYFCASLGQGDTGELFFGEGSRLTVL.